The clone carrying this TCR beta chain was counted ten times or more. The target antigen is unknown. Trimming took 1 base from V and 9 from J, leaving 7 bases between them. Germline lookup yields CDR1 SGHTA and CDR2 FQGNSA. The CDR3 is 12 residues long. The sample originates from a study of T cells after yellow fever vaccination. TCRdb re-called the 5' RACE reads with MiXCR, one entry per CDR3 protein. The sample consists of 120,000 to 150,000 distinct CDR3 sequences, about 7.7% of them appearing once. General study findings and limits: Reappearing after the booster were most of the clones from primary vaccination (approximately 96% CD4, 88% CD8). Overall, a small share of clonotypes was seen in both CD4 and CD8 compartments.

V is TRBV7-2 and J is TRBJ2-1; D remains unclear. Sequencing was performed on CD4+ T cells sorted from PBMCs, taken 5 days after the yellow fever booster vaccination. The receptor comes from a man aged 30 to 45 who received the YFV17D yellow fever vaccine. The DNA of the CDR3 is TGTGCCAGCAGCTTAGTTCTGACTGAGCAGTTCTTC. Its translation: CASSLVLTEQFF.